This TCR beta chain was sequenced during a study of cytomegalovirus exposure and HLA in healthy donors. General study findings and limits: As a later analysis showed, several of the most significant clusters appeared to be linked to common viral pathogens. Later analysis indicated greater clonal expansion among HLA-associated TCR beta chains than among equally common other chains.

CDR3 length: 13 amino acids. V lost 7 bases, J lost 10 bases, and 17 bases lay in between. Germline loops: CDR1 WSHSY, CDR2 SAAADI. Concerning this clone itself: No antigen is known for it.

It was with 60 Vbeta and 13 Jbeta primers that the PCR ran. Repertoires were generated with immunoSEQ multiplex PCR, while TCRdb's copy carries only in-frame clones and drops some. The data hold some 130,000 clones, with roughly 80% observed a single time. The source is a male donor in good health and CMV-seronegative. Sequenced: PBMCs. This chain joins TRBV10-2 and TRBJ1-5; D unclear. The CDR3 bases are TGCGCCAGCACCCTAACCCCCCCTTACCCCCAGCATTTT. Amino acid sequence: CASTLTPPYPQHF.